The clone carrying this TCR beta chain came up a few times. Its target is unknown. Other nucleotide sequences in the sample specify the same CDR3. This entry is derived from a study of radiotherapy plus CTLA-4 blockade in lung cancer. Measured with immunoSEQ multiplex PCR; TCRdb has only the in-frame clones, and not every one. The sample comprises about 98,000 clones, around four fifths of which are singletons, and approximately 3.4% rests with the top ten. This CDR3 has 13 residues. Trimming left V 2 bases short and J 5 bases short, with 9 bases between. Germline-derived CDR1 and CDR2 are MNHEY and SVGAGI. Study-wide results and caveats: Early shifts in blood T cell clones, with interferon-beta, reportedly predicted response best. After radiotherapy and ipilimumab, tumor-derived clones expanded in peripheral blood.

This sample comprised peripheral blood, obtained from a patient treated with radiotherapy plus ipilimumab. The receptor comes from a human donor with non-small cell lung cancer who had a partial response to radiotherapy plus ipilimumab. V and J are TRBV6-5 and TRBJ1-1; tentative D call: TRBD1 (6 bases). CDR3 region: CASSYNRETEAFF. CDR3 coding DNA: TGTGCCAGCAGTTACAACAGGGAGACTGAAGCTTTCTTT.